Below, 20 T cell receptor beta chains from the same sample are listed, as sequenced in a study of blood T cell repertoires in COVID-19. Profiled with immunoSEQ multiplex PCR; TCRdb holds only in-frame clones, not every one. The repertoire has 100,000 to 150,000 clones, approximately 83% of them found once; the top ten carry 27%. Sequenced: peripheral blood. The receptors were sampled from a woman of 80 years or more with acute or convalescent COVID-19.

The chain employs TRBV7-2 and TRBJ2-1; 11 positions agree with TRBD2. CDR3 size: 13 residues. V lost 5 bases and J lost 12; bases outside the gene matches: 6. From germline, CDR1 is SGHTA and CDR2 FQGNSA. Here the CDR3 reads CASSPLAGGRQFF. Here the CDR3 DNA reads TGTGCCAGCAGCCCTTTAGCGGGGGGGCGGCAGTTCTTC. The variable domain in full, with the rest retrieved from reference TRBV7-2 and TRBJ2-1, is GAGVSQSPSNKVTEKGKDVELRCDPISGHTALYWYRQSLGQGLEFLIYFQGNSAPDKSGLPSDRFSAERTGGSVSTLTIQRTQQEDSAVYLCASSPLAGGRQFFGPGTRLTVL.

V and J are TRBV5-4 and TRBJ2-5; 9 nucleotides line up with TRBD2. The CDR3 is made up of 14 amino acids. Germline trimming cut 4 bases from V and 3 bases from J; bases unmatched to any gene: 4. Germline V gene data show CDR1 as SGHNT and CDR2 as YYREEE (reference sequence). The chain's CDR3 is CASSTGLAEETQYF. DNA for the CDR3: TGTGCCAGCAGCACGGGACTAGCAGAAGAGACCCAGTACTTC.

The chain combines TRBV5-1 with TRBJ2-1; possible D gene TRBD1, 7 bases. V lost 0 bases and J 0 bases, leaving 19 bases between the germline ends. Germline CDR1 reads SGHRS; CDR2 reads YFSETQ. The CDR3 is 19 residues long. This CDR3 is CASSLEMAGGYLSYNEQFF. CDR3 bases: TGCGCCAGCAGCTTGGAAATGGCAGGGGGGTATCTCTCCTACAATGAGCAGTTCTTC.

The rearrangement joins TRBV5-6 to TRBJ1-1; 10 positions agree with TRBD1. The CDR3 totals 16 residues. Germline CDR1 reads SGHDT; CDR2 reads YYEEEE. The V gene end was trimmed by 1 base and the J gene end by 3 bases; junction bases not matched to a gene: 6. CDR3 sequence (DNA): TGTGCCAGCAGCTTGCTCGGGGACAGGGGACACACTGAAGCTTTCTTT. This translates into CASSLLGDRGHTEAFF.

The rearrangement uses TRBV19 and TRBJ2-2, with TRBD1 matching 9 bases. Unmatched junction bases numbered 9, after V lost 8 bases and J lost 5 bases. Germline assignment: CDR1 LNHDA and CDR2 SQIVND (reference sequence). The CDR3 loop spans 15 amino acids. The CDR3, as DNA: TGTGCCAGTGAGGACAGGGGATTTTTAACCGGGGAGCTGTTTTTT. The encoded protein is CASEDRGFLTGELFF.

CDR3 residues: CASSPWDSSTDTQYF. DNA of the CDR3: TGTGCCAGCAGTCCATGGGACAGTAGCACAGATACGCAGTATTTT. The chain has TRBV28 and TRBJ2-3; 7 bases fit TRBD1. Germline trimming cut 5 bases from V and 0 bases from J; bases unmatched to any gene: 5. The CDR3 covers 15 residues. Germline-derived CDR1 and CDR2 are MDHEN and SYDVKM.

J is TRBJ1-2 and V is TRBV4-1; 7 bases are a match to TRBD1. This CDR3 region has 16 residues. Trimming cost V 1 base and J 0 bases; bases outside gene matches: 5. Per the germline V gene, CDR1 is MGHRA and CDR2 is YSYEKL. The chain's CDR3 is CASSQGQGEANYGYTF. In DNA, the CDR3 is TGCGCCAGCAGCCAAGGTCAGGGGGAAGCTAACTATGGCTACACCTTC.

The V call is TRBV7-8, the J call TRBJ1-4; no reliable D call. The germline gives CDR1 SGHVS, CDR2 FQNEAQ. Trimming pared 1 base from V and 10 bases from J, leaving 7 bases between. CDR3 length: 12 residues. The CDR3 bases are TGTGCCAGCAGCTTAGTAGGAGGAAAACTGTTTTTT. Its translation: CASSLVGGKLFF.

The gene calls are TRBV12-3 or TRBV12-4 and TRBJ1-1, with TRBD1 identical over 8 bases. The J segment lost 10 bases and the V segment lost 10 bases, leaving 14 bases of the junction unmatched. The CDR3 is 13 residues long. The CDR3 is CATAQGGQLGAFF. The CDR3, as DNA: TGTGCCACCGCACAGGGGGGGCAGCTGGGAGCTTTCTTT.

The V gene is TRBV27, the J gene TRBJ2-2, with TRBD2 matching 7 bases. Germline CDR1 MNHEY, CDR2 SMNVEV (reference sequence). Trimming took 6 bases from V and 1 from J; bases not matched to a gene: 8. This CDR3 contains 16 residues. The chain's CDR3 is CASRRTSEVNTGELFF. Written as DNA, the CDR3 is TGTGCCAGCAGACGTACTAGCGAGGTGAACACCGGGGAGCTGTTTTTT.

This clone appeared a few times. The chain is built from TRBV2 and TRBJ1-1; 9 bases are shared with TRBD1. Germline lookup yields CDR1 SNHLY and CDR2 FYNNEI. This CDR3 spans 13 amino acids. The J segment lost 3 bases and the V segment lost 6 bases, leaving 2 bases of the junction unmatched. The CDR3 DNA reads TGTGCCAGCAGCCGGGACAGGGACACTGAAGCTTTCTTT. Translated: CASSRDRDTEAFF. The full variable domain, in which reference TRBV2 and TRBJ1-1 provide the parts outside the CDR3, is EPEVTQTPSHQVTQMGQEVILRCVPISNHLYFYWYRQILGQKVEFLVSFYNNEISEKSEIFDDQFSVERPDGSNFTLKIRSTKLEDSAMYFCASSRDRDTEAFFGQGTRLTVV.

The chain links TRBV5-5 to TRBJ1-3, with 8 bases aligning to TRBD1. CDR3 length: 14 amino acids. V dropped 9 bases and J dropped 2; count of bases not matched to a gene: 7. The germline CDR1 and CDR2 sequences are SGHKS and YYEKEE (reference sequence). The CDR3 DNA reads as TGTGCCACTTCACAGGGGGGCACTGGAAACACCATATATTTT. Its protein is CATSQGGTGNTIYF.

The genes are TRBV6-5 and TRBJ1-1; unclear D gene. Trimming took off 4 bases at V and 1 base at J, with 7 bases between the two ends. Germline lookup yields CDR1 MNHEY and CDR2 SVGAGI. The CDR3 spans 13 residues. CDR3 protein: CASSLRGNTEAFF. The CDR3 DNA reads TGTGCCAGCAGTTTACGGGGGAACACTGAAGCTTTCTTT.

This clone was recorded once. The chain links TRBV5-1 to TRBJ1-1, with D tentatively TRBD1 (6 bases). The CDR3 is 12 amino acids. V was pared by 4 bases and J by 11 bases, with 15 bases between. Germline V lookup: CDR1 SGHRS, CDR2 YFSETQ. The CDR3 region has the DNA TGCGCCAGCAGCCTCGAGGGGGTTGAGGCTTTCTTT. This codes for CASSLEGVEAFF.

The CDR3 reads CASSPLGHRNTEAFF. The CDR3 region has the DNA TGTGCCAGCAGCCCCCTGGGGCATCGGAACACTGAAGCTTTCTTT. This sequence joins TRBV5-6 and TRBJ1-1; perhaps TRBD1 as D (5 bases). V lost 4 bases, J lost 1 base, and 14 bases lay in between. CDR1 is SGHDT, CDR2 YYEEEE, per germline. CDR3 length equals 15 residues.

The genes are TRBV5-8 and TRBJ1-5; a weak D match, TRBD1 (5 bases). This CDR3 region has 14 residues. From germline, CDR1 is SGHTS and CDR2 YDEGEE. Trimming took off 2 bases at V and 4 bases at J, with 10 bases between the two ends. The DNA for the CDR3 is TGTGCCAGCAGCTTTCCGGGGGGTAATCAGCCCCAGCATTTT. This translates into CASSFPGGNQPQHF.

The rearrangement uses TRBV11-2 and TRBJ1-1, with unresolved D. V was pared by 4 bases and J by 6 bases, with 9 bases between. CDR3 size: 12 residues. Germline CDR1 SGHAT, CDR2 FQNNGV. In DNA, the CDR3 is TGTGCCAGCAGCTCCCTAAATCCTGAAGCTTTCTTT. It codes for CASSSLNPEAFF.

This rearrangement joins TRBV2 to TRBJ1-5; the D is unclear. Trimming took off 0 bases at V and 9 bases at J, with 9 bases between the two ends. Germline V CDR1 and CDR2: SNHLY, FYNNEI. This CDR3 is 13 amino acids long. For the CDR3, the DNA is TGTGCCAGCAGTGAAGCGCCCCTAAGGCCCCAGCATTTT. It codes for CASSEAPLRPQHF.

Notes on this clone: A junction boundary mismatches the germline segment, possibly from a read error. This chain connects TRBV23-1 to TRBJ1-5; possible D gene TRBD1, 5 bases. TRBV23-1 is treated as an ORF (open reading frame) with a function not yet certain. The CDR3 runs to 10 residues. CDR3 sequence: CASHSGGKNF. The CDR3 DNA reads TGCGCCAGCCACTCGGGGGGAAAGAATTTT.

The chain has TRBV7-2 and TRBJ2-4, with D possibly matching TRBD2 (6 bases). The CDR3 length is 18 residues. Per the germline V gene, CDR1 is SGHTA and CDR2 is FQGNSA. Trimming pared 5 bases from V and 0 bases from J, leaving 20 bases between. This CDR3 is CASSPRRVAALAKNIQYF. The CDR3 bases are TGTGCCAGCAGCCCCCGGAGGGTAGCGGCTTTAGCCAAAAACATTCAGTACTTC.